One and the same sample provided the 31 T cell receptor beta chains below, sequenced in a study of T cells after yellow fever vaccination. MiXCR was run by TCRdb on the 5' RACE reads, yielding one entry per CDR3 protein. The data show about 630,000 distinct CDR3 sequences, about 12% seen once. Sample: PBMCs, taken on the day of the yellow fever booster vaccination. The source of these receptors is a man younger than 45 who received the YFV17D yellow fever vaccine.

V gene TRBV7-9 combines with J gene TRBJ1-1; no clear D. Deletions cut 4 bases from V and 0 bases from J, with 9 bases between. From germline, CDR1 is SEHNR and CDR2 FQNEAQ (reference sequence). The CDR3 spans 14 residues. CDR3 DNA: TGTGCCAGCAGCTCCTCAGCCCTGAACACTGAAGCTTTCTTT. It is translated as CASSSSALNTEAFF.

This clonotype was observed a few times. The gene calls are TRBV24-1 and TRBJ2-1; D unclear. The CDR3 is 13 amino acids. Trimming removed 4 bases at V and 6 bases at J, with 9 bases between. The germline CDR1 and CDR2 sequences are KGHDR and SFDVKD. CDR3 sequence: CATSDPNGNEQFF. CDR3 sequence (DNA): TGTGCCACCAGTGACCCTAATGGCAATGAGCAGTTCTTC.

This clonotype was seen a handful of times. The gene calls are TRBV9 and TRBJ2-2; possibly TRBD1 for D (5 bases). The CDR3 spans 13 residues. Trimming cost V 4 bases and J 7 bases, with 11 bases left between them. Germline CDR1 is SGDLS and CDR2 is YYNGEE. In nucleotides, the CDR3 is TGTGCCAGCAGCTTCAGGGTTCACGGGGAGCTGTTTTTT. Translating gives CASSFRVHGELFF.

The rearrangement links TRBV29-1 to TRBJ1-1, with 9 bases aligning to TRBD1. Germline assignment: CDR1 SQVTM and CDR2 ANQGSEA. The CDR3 runs to 14 residues. With 4 bases clipped from V and 4 bases from J, the junction kept 7 bases outside the gene matches. As DNA, the CDR3 is TGCAGCGTTGGGATCGAACAGGGGGCCACTGAAGCTTTCTTT. Translation: CSVGIEQGATEAFF.

The chain is built from TRBV6-2 or TRBV6-3 and TRBJ2-1, with 9 positions matching TRBD2. CDR3 length: 15 amino acids. Germline CDR1 and CDR2: MNHEY and SVGEGT. The junction had 3 bases not matched to a gene; V was cut back by 6 bases and J by 0 bases. The CDR3: CASRRLAASYNEQFF. CDR3 DNA sequence: TGTGCCAGCAGACGACTAGCGGCCTCCTACAATGAGCAGTTCTTC.

This clonotype was counted a few times. The CDR3, as DNA: TGCAGTGCTTGGGGCGTTAATGAGCAGTTCTTC. Protein sequence: CSAWGVNEQFF. The V call is TRBV20-1, the J call TRBJ2-1; D may be TRBD1 (5 bases). V was pared by 5 bases and J by 7 bases, with 9 bases between. CDR3 length equals 11 residues. Germline loops: CDR1 DFQATT, CDR2 SNEGSKA (reference sequence).

This clonotype was seen more than once but under ten times. The chain carries TRBV4-1 and TRBJ2-7; D unresolved. Germline CDR1 reads MGHRA; CDR2 reads YSYEKL. V shed 0 bases and J shed 3 bases, with 15 bases lying between them. The CDR3 has 16 residues. The chain's CDR3 is CASSQDFGLEVYEQYF. In DNA, the CDR3 is TGCGCCAGCAGCCAAGATTTCGGGCTCGAGGTCTACGAGCAGTACTTC.

This sequence joins TRBV4-2 and TRBJ2-5; TRBD2 matches at 8 bases. Losses at the gene ends were 2 bases for V and 4 bases for J; bases not matched to a gene: 12. CDR1 and CDR2 (germline): LGHNA, YNFKEQ. The CDR3 sequence is 17 residues long. CDR3 residues: CASSQISGSLVVETQYF. In DNA, the CDR3 is TGTGCCAGCAGCCAAATAAGCGGGAGTTTAGTCGTAGAGACCCAGTACTTC.

This clonotype has just a few counts. A read error is likely, as this CDR3 ends without the conserved phenylalanine or tryptophan. The chain links TRBV28 to TRBJ2-7; D may be TRBD1 or TRBD2 (5 bases each). CDR1 is MDHEN and CDR2 is SYDVKM in the germline V gene. With 5 bases removed from V and 5 bases from J, the gap between germline ends came to 19 bases. This CDR3 comprises 15 residues. Here the CDR3 DNA reads TGTGCCAGCAGTCCCCAGGGAGAGAGGTCAGACGAGCAGTACCTC. Residues: CASSPQGERSDEQYL.

This clonotype was counted at least ten times. The rearrangement joins TRBV9 to TRBJ2-7; 9 nucleotides align to TRBD1. Unmatched junction bases numbered 3, after V lost 3 bases and J lost 2 bases. The CDR3 runs 14 residues. CDR1 is SGDLS, CDR2 YYNGEE, per germline. In nucleotides, the CDR3 is TGTGCCAGCAGCGGAGGACAGGGGACCTACGAGCAGTACTTC. The encoded protein is CASSGGQGTYEQYF. Full variable domain (rest looked up from reference TRBV9 and TRBJ2-7): DSGVTQTPKHLITATGQRVTLRCSPRSGDLSVYWYQQSLDQGLQFLIQYYNGEERAKGNILERFSAQQFPDLHSELNLSSLELGDSALYFCASSGGQGTYEQYFGPGTRLTVT.

This clonotype appeared many times. Here the CDR3 reads CSVSGETQYF. The CDR3 DNA is TGCAGCGTTAGCGGGGAGACCCAGTACTTC. This chain uses TRBV29-1 with TRBJ2-5, with D possibly TRBD2 on 6 matching bases. Germline V gives CDR1 SQVTM, CDR2 ANQGSEA. V lost 5 bases, J lost 5 bases, and 6 bases lay in between. This CDR3 has 10 amino acids.

The chain couples TRBV6-1 to TRBJ2-4; TRBD2 might be the D (6 bases). The CDR3 consists of 15 residues. CDR1 is MNHNS and CDR2 is SASEGT in the germline V gene. V was pared by 7 bases and J by 0 bases, with 13 bases between. The CDR3 loop reads CASIPGRLAKNIQYF. The CDR3 DNA sequence: TGTGCCAGCATTCCGGGGAGGCTAGCCAAAAACATTCAGTACTTC.

The sample holds a few counts of this clonotype. V is TRBV7-9 and J is TRBJ2-3; 7 bases line up with TRBD2. The CDR3 totals 16 residues. V shed 7 bases and J 6 bases; nucleotides not matched to a gene: 16. Germline-derived CDR1 and CDR2 are SEHNR and FQNEAQ (reference sequence). In DNA, the CDR3 is TGTGCCAGCACCCTCGCGGTATCGGGAGGCCCCGATACGCAGTATTTT. Translated, it gives CASTLAVSGGPDTQYF.

The chain recombines TRBV20-1 with TRBJ2-4; D perhaps matches TRBD2 (6 bases). Germline V gene data show CDR1 as DFQATT and CDR2 as SNEGSKA (reference sequence). The CDR3 loop spans 14 amino acids. Deletions cut 0 bases from V and 6 bases from J, with 12 bases between. This chain's CDR3 is CSARDGRDRNIQYF. In DNA, the CDR3 is TGCAGTGCTAGAGACGGGCGGGATCGAAACATTCAGTACTTC.

V and J are TRBV7-9 and TRBJ2-7; 7 positions match TRBD1. The V gene's germline CDR1 is SEHNR and CDR2 FQNEAQ (reference sequence). Trimming cost V 4 bases and J 5 bases; bases outside gene matches: 8. The CDR3 is 14 amino acids. CDR3 in DNA: TGTGCCAGCAGCTGGCCGGGACAGCATAACGAGCAGTACTTC. This gives the protein CASSWPGQHNEQYF.

This clonotype was detected a few times. The chain has TRBV29-1 and TRBJ2-7, with D tentatively TRBD1 or TRBD2 (5 bases each). Trimming left V 4 bases short and J 3 bases short, with 10 bases between. The CDR3 extends over 12 amino acids. Per the germline V gene, CDR1 is SQVTM and CDR2 is ANQGSEA. The CDR3 loop is CSVASGGYEQYF. CDR3 DNA sequence: TGCAGCGTTGCTAGTGGGGGCTACGAGCAGTACTTC.

This clonotype was picked up a small number of times. The chain joins TRBV14 to TRBJ2-1; no clear D. CDR1 is SGHDN, CDR2 FVKESK, per germline. The CDR3 length is 15 residues. Deletions cut 5 bases from V and 6 bases from J, with 17 bases between. CDR3 loop: CASSNGPISLNEQFF. CDR3 bases: TGTGCCAGCAGCAACGGACCCATTAGCCTCAATGAGCAGTTCTTC.

This clonotype was recorded a few times. In DNA, the CDR3 is TGTGCCAGCAGCTCGACAGGGGGTAGAGGAAACACCATATATTTT. It yields the protein CASSSTGGRGNTIYF. V is TRBV7-2 and J is TRBJ1-3, with TRBD1 identical over 9 bases. Trimming at V came to 4 bases and at J to 4 bases, leaving 5 bases not matched to a gene. The CDR3 length is 15 residues. CDR1 SGHTA and CDR2 FQGNSA come from the germline V gene. Looking up the rest from reference TRBV7-2 and TRBJ1-3 gives the full variable domain: GAGVSQSPSNKVTEKGKDVELRCDPISGHTALYWYRQSLGQGLEFLIYFQGNSAPDKSGLPSDRFSAERTGGSVSTLTIQRTQQEDSAVYLCASSSTGGRGNTIYFGEGSWLTVV.

The genes are TRBV5-1 and TRBJ2-1, with TRBD2 matching 8 bases. The CDR3 totals 19 residues. CDR1 and CDR2 from the germline V gene are SGHRS and YFSETQ. Germline trimming cut 5 bases from V and 7 bases from J; bases unmatched to any gene: 23. The CDR3 region is CASRLNYKPGLVNLNEQFF. In nucleotides, the CDR3 is TGCGCCAGCAGATTGAATTATAAACCGGGACTAGTAAATCTTAATGAGCAGTTCTTC.

A word on this clonotype: A much larger clone sits a single nucleotide away, making a read error possible. J is TRBJ2-1 and V is TRBV5-1, with 7 nucleotides matching TRBD2. CDR3 size: 13 residues. Germline V gives CDR1 SGHRS, CDR2 YFSETQ. The CDR3: CASSLATPRELFF. CDR3 bases: TGCGCCAGCAGCTTGGCCACGCCGCGGGAGCTGTTCTTC.

Only a few counts were recorded for this clonotype. The chain joins TRBV7-9 to TRBJ2-1; D unresolved. V was cut by 1 base and J by 5 bases, with 12 bases left in between. The germline CDR1 and CDR2 sequences are SEHNR and FQNEAQ (reference sequence). CDR3 size: 15 residues. The CDR3 spells CASSLDSGRHNEQFF. Written as DNA, the CDR3 is TGTGCCAGCAGCTTAGATTCCGGCAGGCACAATGAGCAGTTCTTC.

The chain joins TRBV7-2 to TRBJ2-1; 7 bases line up with TRBD2. Losses at the gene ends were 5 bases for V and 6 bases for J; bases not matched to a gene: 4. Looked up from germline, CDR1 is SGHTA and CDR2 is FQGNSA. The CDR3 covers 13 residues. The CDR3 DNA reads TGTGCCAGCAGCCCACTAGCGTTCAATGAGCAGTTCTTC. Residues: CASSPLAFNEQFF.

This clonotype turned up a few times. This chain links TRBV7-2 with TRBJ2-5, with 7 bases aligning to TRBD2. The length of the CDR3 is 15 residues. Germline values: CDR1 SGHTA, CDR2 FQGNSA. Germline trimming cut 2 bases from V and 5 bases from J; bases unmatched to any gene: 8. The CDR3 reads CASSLQAGRGETQYF. The CDR3 DNA sequence: TGTGCCAGCAGCTTACAAGCGGGACGGGGGGAGACCCAGTACTTC.

This clonotype came up a few times. This chain connects TRBV5-6 to TRBJ1-4; no firm D call. CDR3 length equals 14 residues. Germline V gives CDR1 SGHDT, CDR2 YYEEEE. V lost 7 bases and J 8 bases, leaving 18 bases between the germline ends. DNA for the CDR3: TGTGCCAGCCACCGAGAGCGAGGGAGCGAAAAACTGTTTTTT. As protein: CASHRERGSEKLFF.

V and J are TRBV7-2 and TRBJ2-7; D gene ambiguous. V lost 1 base to trimming and J lost 5 bases, with 18 bases between them. CDR1 and CDR2 (germline): SGHTA, FQGNSA. There are 16 residues in the CDR3. The CDR3, as DNA: TGTGCCAGCAGCTTAGTCAGTTCTCTCGGCTTGGACGAGCAGTACTTC. Encoded protein: CASSLVSSLGLDEQYF.

The sample holds many counts of this clonotype. Sequence at one end of the junction differs from germline and may be a read error. The gene calls are TRBV7-2 and TRBJ2-2; 10 bases fit TRBD2. CDR1 SGHTA and CDR2 FQGNSA come from the germline V gene. This CDR3 contains 14 residues. The CDR3 loop is CASSLAGGTGELFF. The CDR3 bases are TGTGCCAGCAGTTTAGCGGGAGGAACCGGGGAGCTGTTTTTT.

This clonotype came up a few times. The gene calls are TRBV5-1 and TRBJ2-7, with D possibly being TRBD2 (6 bases). The CDR3 consists of 14 residues. The ends were cut back, 3 bases at V and 0 bases at J, with 10 bases in the middle. Germline V gene lookup returns CDR1 SGHRS and CDR2 YFSETQ. The CDR3 coding sequence is TGCGCCAGCAGCTCATTGGACTACTCCTACGAGCAGTACTTC. Translated, it gives CASSSLDYSYEQYF.

This clonotype has just a few counts. This chain uses TRBV7-2 with TRBJ1-6; no reliable D call. The CDR3 has 15 residues. Between the trimmed V and J ends, which lost 1 base and 7 bases, there was a span of 11 bases. CDR1 is SGHTA and CDR2 is FQGNSA in the germline V gene. This CDR3 reads CASSLDAGVNSPLHF. For the CDR3, the DNA is TGTGCCAGCAGCTTAGACGCAGGAGTAAATTCACCCCTCCACTTT.

This clonotype was counted only a few times. The rearrangement joins TRBV27 to TRBJ2-7, with D uncertain. Deletions cut 2 bases from V and 3 bases from J, with 8 bases between. The CDR3 covers 13 residues. Germline assignment: CDR1 MNHEY and CDR2 SMNVEV (reference sequence). CDR3 nucleotide sequence: TGTGCCAGCAGTTTAGACCACGTCTACGAGCAGTACTTC. Residues: CASSLDHVYEQYF.

The chain is built from TRBV24-1 and TRBJ2-1; D is undetermined. The CDR3 sequence is 11 residues long. Trimming took off 2 bases at V and 7 bases at J, with 2 bases between the two ends. Germline CDR1 reads KGHDR; CDR2 reads SFDVKD. CDR3 region: CATSDWNEQFF. In DNA form, the CDR3 reads TGTGCCACCAGTGATTGGAATGAGCAGTTCTTC.

The rearrangement uses TRBV7-9 and TRBJ2-1; 9 bases are a match to TRBD1. Germline assignment: CDR1 SEHNR and CDR2 FQNEAQ (reference sequence). The CDR3 is made up of 16 amino acids. Trimming removed 8 bases from V and 6 bases from J; junction bases left unmatched: 14. For the CDR3, the DNA is TGTGCCAGCGCGCAGGGGGTGGGACAGGGAGGCAATGAGCAGTTCTTC. It codes for CASAQGVGQGGNEQFF.